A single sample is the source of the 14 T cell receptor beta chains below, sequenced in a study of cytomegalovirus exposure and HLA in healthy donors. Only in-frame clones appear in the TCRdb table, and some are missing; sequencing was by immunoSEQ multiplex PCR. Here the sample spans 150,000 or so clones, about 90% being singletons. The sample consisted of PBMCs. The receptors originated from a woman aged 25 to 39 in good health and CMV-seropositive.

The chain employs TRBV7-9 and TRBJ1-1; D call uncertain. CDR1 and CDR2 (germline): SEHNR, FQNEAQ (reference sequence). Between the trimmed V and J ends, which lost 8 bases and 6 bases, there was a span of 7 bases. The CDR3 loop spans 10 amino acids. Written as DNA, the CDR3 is TGTGCCAGCGGGCGCGCTGAAGCTTTCTTT. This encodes CASGRAEAFF. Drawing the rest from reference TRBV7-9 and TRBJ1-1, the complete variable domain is DTGVSQNPRHKITKRGQNVTFRCDPISEHNRLYWYRQTLGQGPEFLTYFQNEAQLEKSRLLSDRFSAERPKGSFSTLEIQRTEQGDSAMYLCASGRAEAFFGQGTRLTVV.

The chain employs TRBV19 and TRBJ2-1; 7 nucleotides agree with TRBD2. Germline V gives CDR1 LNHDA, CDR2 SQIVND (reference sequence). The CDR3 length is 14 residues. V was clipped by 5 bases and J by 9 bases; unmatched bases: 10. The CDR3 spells CASSPRGEVSEQFF. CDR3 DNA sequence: TGTGCCAGTAGTCCCCGGGGGGAAGTGAGTGAGCAGTTCTTC.

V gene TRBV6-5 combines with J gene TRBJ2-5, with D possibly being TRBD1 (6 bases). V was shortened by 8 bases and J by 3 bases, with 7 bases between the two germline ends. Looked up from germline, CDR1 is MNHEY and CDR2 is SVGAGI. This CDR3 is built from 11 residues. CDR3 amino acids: CASRTEETQYF. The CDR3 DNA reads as TGTGCCAGCCGGACAGAAGAGACCCAGTACTTC.

The CDR3 DNA reads TGTGCCAGCAGCTCGGGACAGAACTATGGCTACACCTTC. Encoded protein: CASSSGQNYGYTF. The rearrangement joins TRBV7-9 to TRBJ1-2, with 7 bases aligning to TRBD1. Germline CDR1 SEHNR, CDR2 FQNEAQ (reference sequence). The J segment lost 2 bases and the V segment lost 4 bases, leaving 1 base of the junction unmatched. This CDR3 spans 13 amino acids. The full variable domain, with the rest looked up from reference TRBV7-9 and TRBJ1-2, is DTGVSQNPRHKITKRGQNVTFRCDPISEHNRLYWYRQTLGQGPEFLTYFQNEAQLEKSRLLSDRFSAERPKGSFSTLEIQRTEQGDSAMYLCASSSGQNYGYTFGSGTRLTVV.

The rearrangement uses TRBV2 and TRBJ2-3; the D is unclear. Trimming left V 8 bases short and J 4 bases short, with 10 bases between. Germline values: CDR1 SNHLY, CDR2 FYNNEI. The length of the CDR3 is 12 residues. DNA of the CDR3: TGTGCCAGCGCGACTGGTTCAGATACGCAGTATTTT. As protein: CASATGSDTQYF.

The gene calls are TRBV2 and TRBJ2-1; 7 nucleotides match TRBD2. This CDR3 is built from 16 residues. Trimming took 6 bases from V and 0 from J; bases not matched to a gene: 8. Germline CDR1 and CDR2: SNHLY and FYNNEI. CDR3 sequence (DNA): TGTGCCAGCAGGGGAGGTGGCGGGAGCTCCTACAATGAGCAGTTCTTC. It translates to CASRGGGGSSYNEQFF.

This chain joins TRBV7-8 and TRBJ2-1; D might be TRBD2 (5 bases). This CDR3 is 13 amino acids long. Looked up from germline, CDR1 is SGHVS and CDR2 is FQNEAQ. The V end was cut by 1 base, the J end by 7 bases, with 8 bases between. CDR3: CASSLVRVNEQFF. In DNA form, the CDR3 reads TGTGCCAGCAGCTTAGTGAGGGTGAATGAGCAGTTCTTC.

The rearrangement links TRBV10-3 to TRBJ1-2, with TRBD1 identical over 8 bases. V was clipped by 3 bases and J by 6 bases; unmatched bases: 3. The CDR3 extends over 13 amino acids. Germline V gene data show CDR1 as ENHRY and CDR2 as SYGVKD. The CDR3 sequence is CAISDVDRDGYTF. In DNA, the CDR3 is TGTGCCATCAGTGACGTGGACAGGGATGGCTACACCTTC.

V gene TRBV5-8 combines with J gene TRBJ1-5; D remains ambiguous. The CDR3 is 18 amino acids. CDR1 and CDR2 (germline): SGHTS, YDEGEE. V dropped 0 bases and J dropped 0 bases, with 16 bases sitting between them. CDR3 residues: CASSLASRIPYSNQPQHF. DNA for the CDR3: TGTGCCAGCAGCTTGGCTAGTAGGATACCCTATAGCAATCAGCCCCAGCATTTT.

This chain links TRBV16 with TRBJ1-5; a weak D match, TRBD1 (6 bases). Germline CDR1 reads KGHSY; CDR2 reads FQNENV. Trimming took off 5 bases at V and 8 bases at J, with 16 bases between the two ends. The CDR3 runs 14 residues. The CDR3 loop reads CASSGQLSGKPQHF. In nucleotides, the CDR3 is TGTGCCAGCAGCGGACAGCTCTCGGGTAAGCCCCAGCATTTT.

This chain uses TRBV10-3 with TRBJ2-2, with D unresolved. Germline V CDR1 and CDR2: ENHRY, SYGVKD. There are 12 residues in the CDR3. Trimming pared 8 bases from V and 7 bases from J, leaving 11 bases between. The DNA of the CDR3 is TGTGCCATCGCGCCATCCATCGGGGAGCTGTTTTTT. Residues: CAIAPSIGELFF.

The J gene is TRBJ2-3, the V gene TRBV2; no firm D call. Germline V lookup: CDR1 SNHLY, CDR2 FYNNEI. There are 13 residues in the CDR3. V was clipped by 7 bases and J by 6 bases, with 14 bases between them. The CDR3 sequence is CASTTTWADTQYF. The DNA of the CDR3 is TGTGCCAGCACCACGACCTGGGCCGATACGCAGTATTTT.

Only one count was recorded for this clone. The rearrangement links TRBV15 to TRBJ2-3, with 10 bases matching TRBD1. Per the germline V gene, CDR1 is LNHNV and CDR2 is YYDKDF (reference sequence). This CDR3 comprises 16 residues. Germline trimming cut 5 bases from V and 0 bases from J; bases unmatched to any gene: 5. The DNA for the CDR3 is TGTGCCACCAGCTCCGGGACAGGGGTTAGCACAGATACGCAGTATTTT. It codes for CATSSGTGVSTDTQYF.

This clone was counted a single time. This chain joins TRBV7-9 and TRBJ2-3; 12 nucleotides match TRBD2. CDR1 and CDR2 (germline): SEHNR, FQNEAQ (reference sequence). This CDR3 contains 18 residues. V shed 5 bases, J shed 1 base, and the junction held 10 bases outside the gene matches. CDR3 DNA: TGTGCCAGCAGCGTTAGACTAGCGGGAGCTATGGGCACAGATACGCAGTATTTT. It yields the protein CASSVRLAGAMGTDTQYF.